These 21 T cell receptor beta chains were sequenced from one sample in a study of memory CD4+ T cells and cytomegalovirus serostatus. Assay: immunoSEQ multiplex PCR; the TCRdb copy retains only in-frame clones and omits some. The sample holds approximately 74,000 clones, approximately 80% seen once. Single viable CD3+CD4+CD8-CD45RO+ cells were sorted as the memory CD4+ T cells. The sample taken for sequencing was memory CD4+ T cells from blood. The receptors were gathered from an adult in good health and CMV-seropositive.

Only a few counts were recorded for this clone. CDR3 nucleotide sequence: TGTGCCAGTAGTGCACAGGTTAATCAGCCCCAGCATTTT. This translates into CASSAQVNQPQHF. The V and J genes are TRBV19 and TRBJ1-5; tentatively, D is TRBD1 (5 bases). The CDR3 consists of 13 residues. The germline CDR1 and CDR2 sequences are LNHDA and SQIVND (reference sequence). The V gene lost 5 bases and the J gene lost 4 bases, with 9 bases spanning the gap.

The chain joins TRBV6-1 to TRBJ2-1; D may correspond to TRBD1 or TRBD2 (6 bases each). Trimming shortened V by 7 bases and J by 7 bases, and 11 bases separated the two germline ends. Germline CDR1 and CDR2: MNHNS and SASEGT. This CDR3 has 12 residues. The DNA for the CDR3 is TGTGCCAGCAACAGAGGGGGGAATGAGCAGTTCTTC. Its translation is CASNRGGNEQFF.

The CDR3: CASSQDSVDAAWGETQYF. The CDR3 region has the DNA TGTGCCAGCAGCCAAGATTCGGTCGACGCTGCTTGGGGAGAGACCCAGTACTTC. V gene TRBV4-2 combines with J gene TRBJ2-5; D not resolved. Between the trimmed V and J ends, which lost 0 bases and 4 bases, there was a span of 21 bases. The CDR3 has 18 residues. Germline values: CDR1 LGHNA, CDR2 YNFKEQ.

The chain recombines TRBV7-8 with TRBJ2-5, with D possibly TRBD1 on 5 matching bases. Per germline, CDR1 SGHVS and CDR2 FQNEAQ. The V end lost 5 bases, the J end lost 2 bases, and 12 bases lay between the germline ends. The CDR3 loop spans 14 amino acids. The CDR3 here is CASSTGRFQETQYF. CDR3 in DNA: TGTGCCAGCAGCACAGGACGGTTTCAAGAGACCCAGTACTTC.

This chain uses TRBV7-9 with TRBJ1-2; 9 bases are shared with TRBD1. The CDR3 runs 13 residues. The germline gives CDR1 SEHNR, CDR2 FQNEAQ (reference sequence). Unmatched junction bases numbered 6, after V lost 5 bases and J lost 8 bases. The chain's CDR3 is CASSLQGAQGYTF. Here the CDR3 DNA reads TGTGCCAGCAGCCTACAGGGGGCGCAGGGCTACACCTTC.

The genes are TRBV5-6 and TRBJ1-5; D may be TRBD1 (6 bases). V dropped 1 base and J dropped 8 bases, with 10 bases sitting between them. CDR3 length: 13 residues. Germline V lookup: CDR1 SGHDT, CDR2 YYEEEE. Here the CDR3 reads CASSLRGEKPQHF. The CDR3 DNA reads TGTGCCAGCAGCTTGAGGGGGGAAAAGCCCCAGCATTTT.

The J gene is TRBJ2-7, the V gene TRBV14, with 8 bases matching TRBD2. Germline lookup yields CDR1 SGHDN and CDR2 FVKESK. V gave up 1 base and J gave up 2 bases; unmatched junction bases: 1. This CDR3 is 14 amino acids long. The CDR3 protein is CASSQGLAPYEQYF. The DNA for the CDR3 is TGTGCCAGCAGCCAAGGACTAGCGCCCTACGAGCAGTACTTC.

V is TRBV28 and J is TRBJ2-3, with D hard to call. V lost 2 bases and J 2 bases, leaving 5 bases between the germline ends. The CDR3 totals 13 residues. The germline V gene has CDR1 MDHEN and CDR2 SYDVKM. The CDR3 region is CASSLPDTDTQYF. The CDR3 DNA sequence: TGTGCCAGCAGTTTACCCGACACAGATACGCAGTATTTT.

This chain uses TRBV13 with TRBJ2-3, with 10 positions matching TRBD2. The CDR3 spans 17 residues. Trimming at V came to 5 bases and at J to 2 bases, leaving 10 bases not matched to a gene. Per the germline V gene, CDR1 is PRHDT and CDR2 is FYEKMQ (reference sequence). CDR3 amino acids: CASSPRTSGSYTDTQYF. CDR3 nucleotide sequence: TGTGCCAGCAGCCCCAGGACTAGCGGAAGTTACACAGATACGCAGTATTTT.

This chain links TRBV9 with TRBJ2-7; D is possibly TRBD1 or TRBD2 (5 bases each). Germline lookup yields CDR1 SGDLS and CDR2 YYNGEE. This CDR3 is built from 16 residues. V shed 4 bases and J shed 1 base, with 18 bases lying between them. CDR3: CASSPRGDSDSYEQYF. The CDR3 DNA follows: TGTGCCAGCAGCCCGAGGGGTGATTCGGATTCCTACGAGCAGTACTTC.

This clone was counted a few times. V and J are TRBV30 and TRBJ1-2; D uncertain. This CDR3 contains 13 residues. V shed 3 bases and J shed 3 bases, with 11 bases lying between them. CDR1 and CDR2 from the germline V gene are GTSNPN and SVGIG (reference sequence). The CDR3: CAWSHGIDYGYTF. The CDR3 bases are TGTGCCTGGAGCCACGGAATTGACTATGGCTACACCTTC.

V gene TRBV6-1 combines with J gene TRBJ1-1; tentatively, D is TRBD1 (5 bases). The CDR3 spans 14 residues. Germline V gene sequence: CDR1 MNHNS, CDR2 SASEGT. V was pared by 6 bases and J by 0 bases, with 11 bases between. DNA for the CDR3: TGTGCCAGCAGGAAGGAGGGGCTGAACACTGAAGCTTTCTTT. Translated, it gives CASRKEGLNTEAFF.

The rearrangement joins TRBV11-2 to TRBJ1-2; TRBD1 agrees at 8 bases. The CDR3 is made up of 15 amino acids. CDR1 and CDR2 from the germline V gene are SGHAT and FQNNGV. V shed 2 bases, J shed 6 bases, and the junction held 8 bases outside the gene matches. The chain's CDR3 is CASSLRSTGAHGYTF. In DNA, the CDR3 is TGTGCCAGCAGCTTACGATCGACAGGGGCACATGGCTACACCTTC. Drawing the rest from reference TRBV11-2 and TRBJ1-2, the complete variable domain is EAGVAQSPRYKIIEKRQSVAFWCNPISGHATLYWYQQILGQGPKLLIQFQNNGVVDDSQLPKDRFSAERLKGVDSTLKIQPAKLEDSAVYLCASSLRSTGAHGYTFGSGTRLTVV.

The chain employs TRBV10-3 and TRBJ2-3; no clear D gene. The CDR3 is 14 amino acids. Per germline, CDR1 ENHRY and CDR2 SYGVKD. V shed 4 bases and J shed 2 bases, with 10 bases lying between them. CDR3 in amino acids: CAISVGQDTDTQYF. As DNA, the CDR3 is TGTGCCATCAGTGTTGGGCAGGACACAGATACGCAGTATTTT.

The chain links TRBV19 to TRBJ1-1; D is unclear. This CDR3 is built from 13 residues. The germline V and J ends were trimmed by 0 bases and 8 bases, with 10 bases remaining between them. CDR1 is LNHDA, CDR2 SQIVND, per germline (reference sequence). DNA of the CDR3: TGTGCCAGTAGTATAGAAGGCTGGGAGGAAGCTTTCTTT. Protein sequence: CASSIEGWEEAFF.

In DNA, the CDR3 is TGCGCCAGCAGCCACGGACAGGGGGCAACGACTGAAGCTTTCTTT. Residues: CASSHGQGATTEAFF. This chain uses TRBV5-1 with TRBJ1-1; 11 bases map to TRBD1. Germline CDR1 reads SGHRS; CDR2 reads YFSETQ. This CDR3 has 15 residues. Trimming removed 4 bases from V and 5 bases from J; junction bases left unmatched: 7.

The table lists this clone with a few counts. Here the CDR3 DNA reads TGTGCCAGCAGCTTGATGCATGAGCAGTTCTTC. Protein: CASSLMHEQFF. The rearrangement links TRBV11-1 to TRBJ2-1, with D unclear. The CDR3 length is 11 residues. Trimming shortened V by 3 bases and J by 8 bases, and 5 bases separated the two germline ends. CDR1 and CDR2 from the germline V gene are SGHAT and FQDESV (reference sequence).

V gene TRBV11-3 combines with J gene TRBJ1-5; TRBD1 matches 8 bases. Germline V gene sequence: CDR1 SGHNT, CDR2 YENEEA. With V trimmed by 11 bases and J by 2 bases, 11 bases remained unmatched. CDR3 length: 15 amino acids. The chain's CDR3 is CAHGRTGSGNQPQHF. The CDR3 DNA reads TGTGCCCATGGCCGGACAGGGTCGGGCAATCAGCCCCAGCATTTT.

This chain joins TRBV27 and TRBJ1-4; D is unclear. Trimming removed 0 bases from V and 8 bases from J, with 13 bases in between. The CDR3 extends over 15 amino acids. CDR1 and CDR2 from the germline V gene are MNHEY and SMNVEV (reference sequence). The CDR3 spells CASSLSGHYREKLFF. The CDR3 DNA reads as TGTGCCAGCAGTTTATCAGGGCATTATAGGGAAAAACTGTTTTTT.

The J gene is TRBJ1-5, the V gene TRBV6-1; D remains unclear. Germline V lookup: CDR1 MNHNS, CDR2 SASEGT. The CDR3 is made up of 15 amino acids. Deletions cut 0 bases from V and 2 bases from J, with 8 bases between. The CDR3 is CASSEALWGNQPQHF. The CDR3 nucleotides read TGTGCCAGCAGTGAAGCGCTCTGGGGCAATCAGCCCCAGCATTTT.

J is TRBJ1-2 and V is TRBV6-1; D is possibly TRBD1 (5 bases). With 11 bases removed from V and 3 bases from J, the gap between germline ends came to 22 bases. There are 15 residues in the CDR3. The germline V gene encodes CDR1 MNHNS and CDR2 SASEGT. For the CDR3, the DNA is TGTGCCGGCAACGGGGCCGGGGGTGGAGACTATGGCTACACCTTC. Translating it yields CAGNGAGGGDYGYTF.